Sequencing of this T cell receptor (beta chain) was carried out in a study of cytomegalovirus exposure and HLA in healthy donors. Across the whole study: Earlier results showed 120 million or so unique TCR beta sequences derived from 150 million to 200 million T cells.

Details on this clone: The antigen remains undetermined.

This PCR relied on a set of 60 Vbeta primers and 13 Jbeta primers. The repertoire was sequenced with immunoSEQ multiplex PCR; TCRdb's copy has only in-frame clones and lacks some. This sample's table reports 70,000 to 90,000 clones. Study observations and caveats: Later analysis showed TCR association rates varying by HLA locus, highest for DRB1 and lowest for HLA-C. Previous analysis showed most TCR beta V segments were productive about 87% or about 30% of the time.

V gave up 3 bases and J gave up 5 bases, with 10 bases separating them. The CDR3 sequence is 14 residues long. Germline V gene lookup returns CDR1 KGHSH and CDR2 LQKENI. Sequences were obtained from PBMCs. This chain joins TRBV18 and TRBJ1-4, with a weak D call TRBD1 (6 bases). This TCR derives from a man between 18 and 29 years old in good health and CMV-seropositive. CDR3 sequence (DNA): TGTGCCAGCTCACCGACAGGCTCCAATGAAAAACTGTTTTTT. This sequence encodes CASSPTGSNEKLFF.